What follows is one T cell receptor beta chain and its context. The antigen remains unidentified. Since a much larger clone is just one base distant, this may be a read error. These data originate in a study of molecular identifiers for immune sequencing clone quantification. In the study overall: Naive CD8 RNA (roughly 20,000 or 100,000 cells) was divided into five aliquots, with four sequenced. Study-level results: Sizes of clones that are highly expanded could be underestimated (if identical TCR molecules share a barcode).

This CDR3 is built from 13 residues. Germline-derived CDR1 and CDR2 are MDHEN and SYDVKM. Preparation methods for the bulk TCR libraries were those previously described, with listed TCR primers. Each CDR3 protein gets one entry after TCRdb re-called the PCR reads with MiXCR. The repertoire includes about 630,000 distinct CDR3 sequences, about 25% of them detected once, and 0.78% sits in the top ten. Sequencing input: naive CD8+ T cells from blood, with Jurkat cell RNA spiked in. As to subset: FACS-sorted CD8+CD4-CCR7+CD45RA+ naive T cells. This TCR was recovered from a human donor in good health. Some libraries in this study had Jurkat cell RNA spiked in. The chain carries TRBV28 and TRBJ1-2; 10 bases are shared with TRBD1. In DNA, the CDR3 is TGTGCCAGCAGTCTGGGGACAGGGGCTGGCTACGCCTTC. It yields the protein CASSLGTGAGYAF.